The present entry profiles one T cell receptor beta chain with its context. The antigen remains unidentified. Template switching added UMIs carrying a 6-nucleotide sample barcode. TCRdb re-called the 5' RACE reads and shows each CDR3 protein once, DNA omitted. In total, the table holds 190,000 or so distinct CDR3 sequences. Germline assignment: CDR1 SGHRS and CDR2 YFSETQ. The CDR3 loop spans 14 amino acids. These data are taken from a study of monozygotic twins with inflammatory bowel disease. Study observations and caveats: By inverse Simpson index, TCRbeta diversity was lower in IBD patients than in healthy co-twins. Telling different T cell subtypes apart from each other was not possible.

Researchers collected approximately 2.7 ml of blood per donor. The source is a human donor with ulcerative colitis or Crohn's disease, or a healthy co-twin of an affected twin (not recorded which). This chain joins TRBV5-1 and TRBJ2-3; with no DNA, the TCRdb D assignment of TRBD2 cannot be verified. Material for sequencing was blood. CDR3 sequence reads: CASSSGLGIDTQYF.